These 10 T cell receptor beta chains came from one sample sequenced in a study of blood T cell repertoires in COVID-19. The assay was immunoSEQ multiplex PCR, and TCRdb's table has in-frame clones only and misses some. This repertoire shows some 200,000 clones, about 88% found once; its top ten account for roughly a sixth. The sample was peripheral blood. The receptor set was obtained from a man aged 50-59 years with COVID-19, enrolled during active disease.

The genes are TRBV6-5 and TRBJ2-1; perhaps TRBD1 as D (5 bases). CDR1 is MNHEY and CDR2 is SVGAGI in the germline V gene. V was pared by 6 bases and J by 7 bases, with 13 bases between. The CDR3 has 13 amino acids. This CDR3 is CASRDLGVNEQFF. Written as DNA, the CDR3 is TGTGCCAGCAGGGACCTAGGGGTGAATGAGCAGTTCTTC.

CDR3 in amino acids: CASSLGGAGVTDTQYF. The CDR3 nucleotides are TGTGCCAGCAGCCTGGGTGGAGCGGGGGTTACAGATACGCAGTATTTT. The gene calls are TRBV7-3 and TRBJ2-3; 8 bases match TRBD2. Germline lookup yields CDR1 SGHTA and CDR2 FQGTGA. The CDR3 has 16 residues. V shed 5 bases and J 3 bases; nucleotides not matched to a gene: 10.

The V gene is TRBV15, the J gene TRBJ1-4, with 10 positions matching TRBD1. Per the germline V gene, CDR1 is LNHNV and CDR2 is YYDKDF (reference sequence). The length of the CDR3 is 17 residues. The ends lost 0 bases at V and 4 bases at J; junction bases unmatched: 5. This CDR3 reads CATSRDLGQGVNEKLFF. The CDR3 DNA sequence: TGTGCCACCAGCAGAGATCTCGGACAGGGGGTTAATGAAAAACTGTTTTTT.

This rearrangement joins TRBV7-8 to TRBJ2-1, with TRBD2 matching 12 bases. The CDR3 runs to 17 residues. The V gene end was trimmed by 3 bases and the J gene end by 8 bases; junction bases not matched to a gene: 11. The germline V gene encodes CDR1 SGHVS and CDR2 FQNEAQ. This CDR3 reads CASSFLAGGDPTDEQFF. The DNA for the CDR3 is TGTGCCAGCAGCTTTCTAGCGGGGGGGGACCCGACCGATGAGCAGTTCTTC.

This chain connects TRBV30 to TRBJ1-2, with 8 nucleotides matching TRBD1. Trimming took 2 bases from V and 8 from J; bases not matched to a gene: 10. The CDR3 has 14 amino acids. The germline CDR1 and CDR2 sequences are GTSNPN and SVGIG (reference sequence). The CDR3 here is CAWSNSGTGNGYTF. In DNA form, the CDR3 reads TGTGCCTGGAGTAATTCCGGGACAGGTAACGGCTACACCTTC.

This chain joins TRBV29-1 and TRBJ2-4; D remains unclear. Per germline, CDR1 SQVTM and CDR2 ANQGSEA. V was clipped by 4 bases and J by 5 bases, with 9 bases between them. CDR3 length: 12 amino acids. The CDR3 nucleotides are TGCAGCGTTGGCCAGTCCCAAAACATTCAGTACTTC. The encoded protein is CSVGQSQNIQYF. The full variable domain, completed using reference TRBV29-1 and TRBJ2-4, is SAVISQKPSRDICQRGTSLTIQCQVDSQVTMMFWYRQQPGQSLTLIATANQGSEATYESGFVIDKFPISRPNLTFSTLTVSNMSPEDSSIYLCSVGQSQNIQYFGAGTRLSVL.

There are a few counts of this clone. The chain is built from TRBV11-2 and TRBJ2-7, with 8 bases that match TRBD1. CDR1 is SGHAT, CDR2 FQNNGV, per germline. V lost 3 bases to trimming and J lost 1 base; unmatched junction nucleotides: 5. The CDR3 extends over 15 amino acids. The CDR3 bases are TGTGCCAGCAGCTTTGCAGGGGGCCTTTCCTACGAGCAGTACTTC. Translated, it gives CASSFAGGLSYEQYF.

The gene calls are TRBV3-1 (or the pseudogene TRBV3-2) and TRBJ1-1, with D perhaps TRBD1 (5 bases). There are 15 residues in the CDR3. Trimming took 2 bases from V and 3 from J, leaving 13 bases between them. In germline, CDR1 is LGHDT, CDR2 YNNKEL (reference sequence). CDR3 DNA: TGTGCCAGCAGCCAACTCACTCAAGGGGACACTGAAGCTTTCTTT. Its translation: CASSQLTQGDTEAFF.

The chain is built from TRBV19 and TRBJ1-1, with 9 positions matching TRBD1. The junction had 6 bases not matched to a gene; V was cut back by 10 bases and J by 3 bases. The germline V gene encodes CDR1 LNHDA and CDR2 SQIVND (reference sequence). This CDR3 spans 13 amino acids. Here the CDR3 reads CATATGGYTEAFF. DNA of the CDR3: TGTGCCACCGCGACAGGGGGGTACACTGAAGCTTTCTTT.

The CDR3 coding sequence is TGTGCCACCAGTGATGACAGGGTTTTAGAGACCCAGTACTTC. Protein: CATSDDRVLETQYF. The chain is built from TRBV24-1 and TRBJ2-5; 7 nucleotides agree with TRBD1. Germline trimming cut 3 bases from V and 4 bases from J; bases unmatched to any gene: 4. The CDR3 spans 14 residues. Germline values: CDR1 KGHDR, CDR2 SFDVKD.